The T cell receptor beta chain described here comes from a study of T-cell reconstitution after alpha-beta-depleted transplantation in children. The V gene lost 7 bases and the J gene lost 2 bases, with 14 bases spanning the gap. Germline values: CDR1 SQVTM, CDR2 ANQGSEA. The CDR3 is 13 residues long. This clonotype has a handful of counts. Unique molecular identifiers were incorporated during preparation of the TCRbeta library. TCRdb called the PCR reads again in MiXCR, with one record for every CDR3 protein. The sample records some 520,000 distinct CDR3 sequences, about 33% being singletons. This TCR derives from a human donor who donated a stem cell graft to a child with aplastic anemia. J is TRBJ1-1 and V is TRBV29-1; possibly TRBD1 for D (5 bases). The material was PBMCs from the stem cell graft donor, obtained from the stem cell graft. The CDR3 loop is CSGTGTFNTEAFF. The CDR3 DNA follows: TGCAGCGGAACAGGTACCTTTAACACTGAAGCTTTCTTT.